Here is one T cell receptor beta chain with its context. As processed by the authors: The assay estimated nucleated cells by amplifying reference gene primers. Measured with immunoSEQ multiplex PCR; TCRdb has only the in-frame clones, and not every one. For V, J and clone size, that table is used; D and trimming come from the DNA. The sample holds a few hundred thousand clones, 80% to 90% seen once. The data derive from a study of blood T cell repertoires in COVID-19. Study-wide context: PBMCs, B-cell-depleted T cells, or T cells provided the cDNA or gDNA that made up the material.

In germline, CDR1 is MNHEY, CDR2 SMNVEV (reference sequence). V dropped 5 bases and J dropped 4; count of bases not matched to a gene: 6. The length of the CDR3 is 15 residues. The V gene is TRBV27, the J gene TRBJ1-2; 11 bases line up with TRBD1. Sequencing input: peripheral blood. This TCR derives from a woman aged 50 to 60 with acute or convalescent COVID-19. The CDR3 DNA follows: TGTGCCAGCAGTCGATCGGACAGGGGGCTCTATGGCTACACCTTC. This sequence encodes CASSRSDRGLYGYTF.